This entry features one T cell receptor beta chain sequence. The antigen is unknown. The junction departs from germline at one end; a sequencing error may be responsible. The sample belongs to a study of shared clonotypes between healthy human individuals. Points from the study as a whole: Rarefaction showed sorted-subset sequencing was incomplete despite large depth.

The repertoire was sequenced with immunoSEQ multiplex PCR; TCRdb's copy has only in-frame clones and lacks some. The data show around 700,000 clones, with roughly 70% seen just once and about 2% held by the top ten. The germline CDR1 and CDR2 sequences are SEHNR and FQNEAQ (reference sequence). This CDR3 comprises 13 residues. What was sequenced was memory CD4+ T cells sorted from blood. Stated subset: CD45RA-negative fraction. This chain links TRBV7-9 with TRBJ2-7; 12 bases are shared with TRBD2. The sequence was collected from a woman aged 25 to 39 in good health. The CDR3 nucleotides read TGTGCCAGCAGCTCAGGACTAGCGGGACTCGAGGACTTC. Its translation is CASSSGLAGLEDF.